This T cell receptor (beta chain) stems from a study of OX40 agonist ivuxolimab in advanced cancers. On the study more broadly: Treatment of patients was with ivuxolimab, an agonistic anti-OX40 (CD134) antibody. Patients in dose escalation had liver, melanoma, kidney or head and neck cancers. Ivuxolimab, which patients received intravenously every 2 weeks, was dosed at 0.01 to 10 mg/kg. Study-wide results and limits: Also present in some nonresponders was a low level of normalized T-cell clonal expansion.

The germline gives CDR1 SGHTA, CDR2 FQGNSA. The CDR3 sequence is 16 residues long. V lost 1 base and J lost 2, with 12 bases in between. Regarding this clone: The antigen is unknown.

Profiling relied on immunoSEQ multiplex PCR, and the TCRdb table lists in-frame clones only, not all of them. The sample contains tens of thousands of clones, about nine tenths of which appear only once. The input for sequencing was CD4+ or CD8+ T cells sorted from blood, taken in a trial of the OX40 agonist ivuxolimab. The chain combines TRBV7-2 with TRBJ1-5; possible D gene TRBD1, 6 bases. This receptor was taken from an adult with an advanced solid tumor such as melanoma, head and neck, liver or kidney cancer. The CDR3 DNA sequence: TGTGCCAGCAGCTTAGATACAGGGCGAGGCAATCAGCCCCAGCATTTT. Amino acids: CASSLDTGRGNQPQHF.